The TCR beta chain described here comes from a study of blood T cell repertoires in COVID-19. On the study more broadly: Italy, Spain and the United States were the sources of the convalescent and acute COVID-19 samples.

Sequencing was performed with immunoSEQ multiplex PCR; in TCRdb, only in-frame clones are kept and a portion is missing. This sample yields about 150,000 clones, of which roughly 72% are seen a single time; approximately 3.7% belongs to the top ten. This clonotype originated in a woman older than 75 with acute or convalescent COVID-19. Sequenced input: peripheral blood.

Here the CDR3 reads CASSKQGFLNNEQFF. The CDR3 DNA follows: TGTGCCAGTAGTAAACAGGGCTTCCTTAACAATGAGCAGTTCTTC. The chain employs TRBV19 and TRBJ2-1; TRBD1 is a possible D gene (6 bases). This CDR3 spans 15 amino acids. V lost 4 bases to trimming and J lost 5 bases, with 15 bases between them. The germline gives CDR1 LNHDA, CDR2 SQIVND (reference sequence).